This T cell receptor beta chain was retrieved from a study of human T cells and chemical hapten exposure. Study summary: Alopecia universalis, totalis or areata was present in patients who were mostly female. Study-level results: Once DPC sensitization occurred, TCRs above 1 in 1000 frequency showed no change.

The sample's time point: patch test 1, 2 weeks after DPC sensitization. As to treatment: therapeutic diphenylcyclopropenone sensitization with weekly scalp DPC. Methods used by the authors: Across samples, TCR counts had a median of about 92,000 and ranged from roughly 20,000 to 690,600. TCRdb independently ran MiXCR on the RACE reads; one entry per CDR3 protein. TCRdb's processing, not the study's, gives the V and J calls here. Here the sample spans around 50,000 distinct CDR3 sequences, about 9.3% being singletons. Ten or more counts support this clonotype. The antigen is not known. The sequence was collected from a woman between 40 and 55 years old with alopecia areata. Some clones in this sample may be carry-over from other donors' samples. The sequenced sample was whole blood, obtained in connection with sensitization to the hapten diphenylcyclopropenone (DPC).

The CDR3, as DNA: TGTGCCAGCAGACTCAGGGAATTAGGAGGCTACACCTTC. It is translated as CASRLRELGGYTF. This chain connects TRBV28 to TRBJ1-2; D is possibly TRBD1 (5 bases). Germline loops: CDR1 MDHEN, CDR2 SYDVKM. Trimming stripped 6 bases from V and 8 bases from J, with 16 bases between. The CDR3 is 13 amino acids.